This passage covers 31 T cell receptor beta chains from one sample sequenced in a study of beta chain features in type 1 diabetes. TCRB transcripts that were expressed got sequenced, as all of the isolated RNA had been reverse transcribed. Sequenced by immunoSEQ multiplex PCR; TCRdb stores in-frame clones only, minus some. The table has under 400,000 clones, 14% seen once. Material: central memory CD4+ T cells from blood. Receptors originate from a man aged 25 to 40 in good health.

The genes are TRBV7-6 and TRBJ1-1; D possibly corresponds to TRBD1 (5 bases). CDR1 SGHVS and CDR2 FNYEAQ come from the germline V gene. The ends were cut back, 1 base at V and 1 base at J, with 7 bases in the middle. The CDR3 runs 14 residues. Here the CDR3 DNA reads TGTGCCAGCAGCTTAGGGGACGGGAACACTGAAGCTTTCTTT. This encodes CASSLGDGNTEAFF.

The table lists this clone with a few counts. This chain links TRBV5-1 with TRBJ1-2; D unresolved. Per germline, CDR1 SGHRS and CDR2 YFSETQ. There are 13 residues in the CDR3. Trimming left V 1 base short and J 10 bases short, with 14 bases between. The CDR3 here is CASSLNRQIDYTF. The DNA for the CDR3 is TGCGCCAGCAGCTTGAATCGGCAGATAGACTACACCTTC. Full variable domain (outside the CDR3, taken from reference TRBV5-1 and TRBJ1-2): KAGVTQTPRYLIKTRGQQVTLSCSPISGHRSVSWYQQTPGQGLQFLFEYFSETQRNKGNFPGRFSGRQFSNSRSEMNVSTLELGDSALYLCASSLNRQIDYTFGSGTRLTVV.

The rearrangement uses TRBV19 and TRBJ2-5, with TRBD2 matching 12 bases. Germline CDR1 is LNHDA and CDR2 is SQIVND (reference sequence). The CDR3 runs 16 residues. V lost 5 bases to trimming and J lost 5 bases; unmatched junction nucleotides: 9. CDR3 sequence (DNA): TGTGCCAGTAGTCCAATTCGGACTAGCGGGACCGAGACCCAGTACTTC. Protein: CASSPIRTSGTETQYF.

In DNA form, the CDR3 reads TGTGCCAGCAGTGAAGTAGGGACAGGGGGCGAAAAACTGTTTTTT. Translating it yields CASSEVGTGGEKLFF. The chain combines TRBV6-1 with TRBJ1-4, with TRBD1 matching 12 bases. The CDR3 loop spans 15 amino acids. Germline V gives CDR1 MNHNS, CDR2 SASEGT. The ends lost 1 base at V and 8 bases at J; junction bases unmatched: 2.

V and J are TRBV6-4 and TRBJ2-2; no reliable D call. The CDR3 length is 14 residues. Germline values: CDR1 MRHNA, CDR2 SNTAGT. V lost 3 bases and J 2 bases, leaving 7 bases between the germline ends. CDR3 region: CASSELLNTGELFF. DNA of the CDR3: TGTGCCAGCAGTGAATTACTAAACACCGGGGAGCTGTTTTTT.

This clone was recorded many times. This rearrangement joins TRBV2 to TRBJ2-5; maybe TRBD2 (5 bases). The CDR3 length is 13 residues. V lost 7 bases, J lost 5 bases, and 14 bases lay in between. Germline loops: CDR1 SNHLY, CDR2 FYNNEI. The CDR3 loop is CASTLGERETQYF. Written as DNA, the CDR3 is TGTGCCAGCACCCTCGGCGAGCGGGAGACCCAGTACTTC.

This clone was counted only a few times. The V call is TRBV7-8, the J call TRBJ2-2; possibly TRBD2 for D (5 bases). Per the germline V gene, CDR1 is SGHVS and CDR2 is FQNEAQ. This CDR3 spans 16 amino acids. The V end lost 2 bases, the J end lost 0 bases, and 10 bases lay between the germline ends. The CDR3 bases are TGTGCCAGCAGCTTACTAGGAGGAGCGAACACCGGGGAGCTGTTTTTT. As protein: CASSLLGGANTGELFF. Filled out from reference TRBV7-8 and TRBJ2-2, the complete variable domain reads GAGVSQSPRYKVAKRGQDVALRCDPISGHVSLFWYQQALGQGPEFLTYFQNEAQLDKSGLPSDRFFAERPEGSVSTLKIQRTQQEDSAVYLCASSLLGGANTGELFFGEGSRLTVL.

This rearrangement joins TRBV5-1 to TRBJ2-1; D unclear. V gave up 0 bases and J gave up 5 bases, with 6 bases separating them. The CDR3 contains 13 residues. CDR1 SGHRS and CDR2 YFSETQ come from the germline V gene. CDR3 residues: CASSLGDNNEQFF. In DNA, the CDR3 is TGCGCCAGCAGCTTGGGCGATAACAATGAGCAGTTCTTC.

This clone was detected a few times. The CDR3: CASSAQFSGGTYEQYF. As DNA, the CDR3 is TGCGCCAGCAGTGCGCAATTTAGCGGGGGGACTTACGAGCAGTACTTC. The V gene is TRBV10-2, the J gene TRBJ2-7; 10 bases fit TRBD2. With 4 bases clipped from V and 4 bases from J, the junction kept 10 bases outside the gene matches. Per the germline V gene, CDR1 is WSHSY and CDR2 is SAAADI. The CDR3 extends over 16 amino acids.

This clone has a count of ten or more. The rearrangement links TRBV7-2 to TRBJ2-3; no firm D call. Germline CDR1 is SGHTA and CDR2 is FQGNSA. This CDR3 has 13 residues. Trimming took 4 bases from V and 6 from J, leaving 11 bases between them. CDR3 bases: TGTGCCAGCAGCTGGATGGAATCGGATACGCAGTATTTT. It encodes CASSWMESDTQYF.

This clone appeared a few times. This sequence joins TRBV29-1 and TRBJ1-1; TRBD1 is a possible D gene (5 bases). V lost 4 bases and J lost 4, with 16 bases in between. CDR3 length equals 14 residues. CDR1 is SQVTM and CDR2 is ANQGSEA in the germline V gene. CDR3 DNA: TGCAGCGTTGTTGTCGGTACGGGGACCACTGAAGCTTTCTTT. This gives the protein CSVVVGTGTTEAFF.

This clone was detected only a few times. The chain employs TRBV28 and TRBJ2-3; 11 nucleotides line up with TRBD2. CDR3 length: 15 amino acids. V shed 6 bases, J shed 1 base, and the junction held 3 bases outside the gene matches. Per the germline V gene, CDR1 is MDHEN and CDR2 is SYDVKM. The CDR3: CASRTSGEGTDTQYF. CDR3 in DNA: TGTGCCAGCAGGACTAGCGGGGAGGGCACAGATACGCAGTATTTT.

The chain employs TRBV11-1 and TRBJ2-3; a possible D gene is TRBD2 (5 bases). This CDR3 has 13 residues. V lost 5 bases and J 6 bases, leaving 12 bases between the germline ends. The germline V gene encodes CDR1 SGHAT and CDR2 FQDESV (reference sequence). The CDR3 loop is CASSVTVADTQYF. CDR3 bases: TGTGCCAGCAGCGTGACGGTAGCGGATACGCAGTATTTT.

The chain links TRBV5-6 to TRBJ1-1; D is undetermined. The CDR3 covers 12 residues. Trimming removed 2 bases from V and 0 bases from J, with 2 bases in between. Per germline, CDR1 SGHDT and CDR2 YYEEEE. The CDR3 sequence is CASSLMNTEAFF. CDR3 DNA: TGTGCCAGCAGCTTAATGAACACTGAAGCTTTCTTT.

A few counts support this clone. This chain uses TRBV19 with TRBJ1-1; D not resolved. CDR3 size: 15 residues. Per the germline V gene, CDR1 is LNHDA and CDR2 is SQIVND (reference sequence). V was pared by 5 bases and J by 4 bases, with 17 bases between. The CDR3 protein is CASSSDRAGSTEAFF. The CDR3 bases are TGTGCCAGTAGTTCCGACCGGGCCGGGAGCACTGAAGCTTTCTTT.

V usage is TRBV6-5 and J usage is TRBJ2-5; weak D call: TRBD1 (6 bases). Between the trimmed V and J ends, which lost 5 bases and 0 bases, there was a span of 13 bases. The CDR3 totals 15 residues. The germline V gene has CDR1 MNHEY and CDR2 SVGAGI. The CDR3 DNA sequence: TGTGCCAGCAGTCCATCTTGGGGGCACCAAGAGACCCAGTACTTC. Its translation is CASSPSWGHQETQYF.

The J gene is TRBJ2-3, the V gene TRBV7-2; 11 bases fit TRBD1. The V gene's germline CDR1 is SGHTA and CDR2 FQGNSA. The CDR3 has 17 residues. With V trimmed by 0 bases and J by 4 bases, 6 bases remained unmatched. CDR3 nucleotides: TGTGCCAGCAGCTTAGCCCCCGGACAGGGGGCCTCAGATACGCAGTATTTT. Protein sequence: CASSLAPGQGASDTQYF.

The rearrangement joins TRBV7-2 to TRBJ2-3; D perhaps matches TRBD2 (6 bases). V lost 1 base and J lost 4, with 15 bases in between. Germline V gene lookup returns CDR1 SGHTA and CDR2 FQGNSA. CDR3 length: 16 residues. DNA of the CDR3: TGTGCCAGCAGCTTAGATACGGCGACTAGAGCAGATACGCAGTATTTT. This translates into CASSLDTATRADTQYF.

The rearrangement links TRBV7-3 to TRBJ2-7; 7 nucleotides line up with TRBD1. CDR1 is SGHTA, CDR2 FQGTGA, per germline. With 5 bases clipped from V and 2 bases from J, the junction kept 9 bases outside the gene matches. The CDR3 has 15 amino acids. CDR3: CASSLDRAWPYEQYV. The CDR3 bases are TGTGCCAGCAGCCTCGACAGGGCATGGCCCTACGAGCAGTACGTC.

The chain combines TRBV25-1 with TRBJ1-1, with D uncertain. CDR3 length: 13 amino acids. Germline lookup yields CDR1 MGHDK and CDR2 SYGVNS. The germline V and J ends were trimmed by 3 bases and 6 bases, with 11 bases remaining between them. For the CDR3, the DNA is TGTGCCAGCAGTGACCGAGGCGGATCTGAAGCTTTCTTT. Its protein is CASSDRGGSEAFF.

The chain is built from TRBV11-2 and TRBJ2-6, with D possibly matching TRBD1 (6 bases). This CDR3 comprises 17 residues. Germline V gives CDR1 SGHAT, CDR2 FQNNGV. Trimming cost V 5 bases and J 0 bases, with 14 bases left between them. The chain's CDR3 is CASSVGHQSSGANVLTF. The CDR3 DNA reads TGTGCCAGCAGCGTGGGACACCAAAGCTCTGGGGCCAACGTCCTGACTTTC.

The rearrangement uses TRBV7-2 and TRBJ2-5; 14 bases are a match to TRBD2. The V gene's germline CDR1 is SGHTA and CDR2 FQGNSA. The length of the CDR3 is 16 residues. The V and J ends lost 5 bases and 5 bases, in that order; junction bases with no gene match: 7. CDR3 sequence reads: CASSIGTSGGWETQYF. In DNA form, the CDR3 reads TGTGCCAGCAGCATCGGGACTAGCGGGGGTTGGGAGACCCAGTACTTC.

This clone was seen a few times. The chain recombines TRBV18 with TRBJ2-7; no definite D call. This CDR3 is built from 16 residues. Germline V gene data show CDR1 as KGHSH and CDR2 as LQKENI. Trimming stripped 6 bases from V and 0 bases from J, with 18 bases between. The CDR3 sequence: CASSRFSQVSSYEQYF. CDR3 sequence (DNA): TGTGCCAGCTCTAGGTTCAGCCAGGTTAGCTCCTACGAGCAGTACTTC.

The chain has TRBV5-1 and TRBJ2-1, with 8 bases matching TRBD1. Germline CDR1 SGHRS, CDR2 YFSETQ. The V segment lost 4 bases and the J segment 2 bases; nucleotides outside the gene matches: 5. The CDR3 has 15 amino acids. CDR3 DNA: TGCGCCAGCAGCCCGGGACAGGCGACCTACAATGAGCAGTTCTTC. Its translation is CASSPGQATYNEQFF.

This clone was recorded a few times. This chain connects TRBV27 to TRBJ1-3, with TRBD1 matching 9 bases. The CDR3 is 17 residues long. Trimming at V came to 6 bases and at J to 2 bases, leaving 11 bases not matched to a gene. The germline V gene has CDR1 MNHEY and CDR2 SMNVEV (reference sequence). In DNA form, the CDR3 reads TGTGCCAGCAGAAAGTGGTCGGGACAGGGCCCTGGAAACACCATATATTTT. Its translation is CASRKWSGQGPGNTIYF.

J is TRBJ2-3 and V is TRBV19, with D perhaps matching TRBD1 (6 bases). CDR1 LNHDA and CDR2 SQIVND come from the germline V gene (reference sequence). This CDR3 is built from 15 residues. The V and J ends lost 4 bases and 3 bases respectively, with 14 bases between them. The chain's CDR3 is CASSTLWGRTDTQYF. DNA for the CDR3: TGTGCCAGTAGTACCCTCTGGGGGCGGACAGATACGCAGTATTTT.

V and J are TRBV28 and TRBJ2-7; D possibly matches TRBD1 or TRBD2 (5 bases each). The germline CDR1 and CDR2 sequences are MDHEN and SYDVKM. V lost 2 bases and J 3 bases, leaving 11 bases between the germline ends. The CDR3 loop spans 14 amino acids. CDR3 protein: CASSLGAGVYEQYV. The CDR3 nucleotides read TGTGCCAGCAGTTTAGGGGCCGGGGTCTACGAGCAGTACGTC.

V usage is TRBV7-2 and J usage is TRBJ2-7, with no clear D. CDR3 length: 14 amino acids. Germline CDR1 and CDR2: SGHTA and FQGNSA. The germline V and J ends were trimmed by 2 bases and 5 bases, with 13 bases remaining between them. The CDR3 here is CASSLTRASNEQYV. The CDR3 coding sequence is TGTGCCAGCAGCTTAACCCGGGCTTCCAACGAGCAGTACGTC.

The genes are TRBV6-6 and TRBJ2-5; unclear D gene. This CDR3 spans 12 amino acids. Trimming cost V 6 bases and J 8 bases, with 13 bases left between them. Germline V gives CDR1 MNHNY, CDR2 SVGAGI (reference sequence). This CDR3 is CASSRPLGTQYF. The DNA of the CDR3 is TGTGCCAGCAGCCGCCCCCTAGGCACCCAGTACTTC.

This clone was recorded a few times. V gene TRBV20-1 combines with J gene TRBJ2-3, with D hard to call. V lost 2 bases and J 3 bases, leaving 3 bases between the germline ends. CDR3 size: 11 residues. Germline V gene data show CDR1 as DFQATT and CDR2 as SNEGSKA (reference sequence). The chain's CDR3 is CSARLTDTQYF. CDR3 in DNA: TGCAGTGCTAGACTGACAGATACGCAGTATTTT.

The J gene is TRBJ2-5, the V gene TRBV15; 13 nucleotides line up with TRBD2. This CDR3 is 17 amino acids long. The V segment lost 1 base and the J segment 5 bases; nucleotides outside the gene matches: 7. Germline V gives CDR1 LNHNV, CDR2 YYDKDF (reference sequence). CDR3 in DNA: TGTGCCACCAGCAGAGTCGGTACTAGCGGGGGGGCGGAGACCCAGTACTTC. This sequence encodes CATSRVGTSGGAETQYF. The full variable domain, its missing parts supplied by reference TRBV15 and TRBJ2-5, is DAMVIQNPRYQVTQFGKPVTLSCSQTLNHNVMYWYQQKSSQAPKLLFHYYDKDFNNEADTPDNFQSRRPNTSFCFLDIRSPGLGDTAMYLCATSRVGTSGGAETQYFGPGTRLLVL.